This TCR beta chain was found in a study of OX40 agonist ivuxolimab in advanced cancers. A remark on this clone: The antigen is unknown.

Clones were sequenced by immunoSEQ multiplex PCR, and TCRdb holds only the in-frame ones, with some missing. This table has 70,000 or so clones, approximately 90% appearing once. General study findings and limits: Certain nonresponding patients likewise had low normalized T-cell clonal expansion.

The CDR3 runs 14 residues. Germline values: CDR1 LGHNA, CDR2 YSLEER. V was clipped by 0 bases and J by 0 bases, with 4 bases between them. This clonotype originated in an adult with an advanced solid tumor such as melanoma, head and neck, liver or kidney cancer. This chain links TRBV4-3 with TRBJ2-3, with unresolved D. The material was CD4+ or CD8+ T cells sorted from blood, obtained in a trial of the OX40 agonist ivuxolimab. For the CDR3, the DNA is TGCGCCAGCAGCCAAGAAAGGAGCACAGATACGCAGTATTTT. It yields the protein CASSQERSTDTQYF.